This T cell receptor (beta chain) was profiled in a study of PD-1 blockade in classical Hodgkin lymphoma (dated by TCRdb to the early 2020s). General notes on the study: Nivolumab dosing was 3 mg/kg intravenously every 2 weeks, continuing until either disease progression or unacceptable toxicity. The study used CyTOF and TCR beta sequencing to define a peripheral blood immune signature of response to PD-1 blockade in classical Hodgkin lymphoma.

This clone was seen only once. What this receptor recognizes is not known. The sample holds no much larger clone one base away, and base qualities are not on file. In light of the paper, this sample's time point label describes: cycle 4 day 1 (C4D1), after 5 to 7 weeks of nivolumab. Every trial patient had relapsed following autologous stem cell transplantation, and prior brentuximab vedotin exposure was what differed among cohorts A, B and C. A Miltenyi CD8+ T cell isolation kit was used for magnetic negative selection to purify CD8+ T cells from thawed PBMCs. The trial cohort included fewer than 60 patients with relapsed/refractory classical Hodgkin lymphoma, and each patient had a best overall response of complete response, partial response or progressive disease. Single-agent nivolumab was administered to trial patients in the multi-cohort phase II CheckMate 205 trial. Best overall response was determined by an independent review committee according to the 2007 International Working Group response criteria. Trial PBMCs were collected immediately before nivolumab initiation (C1D1) and during therapy at cycle 2 day 1 and cycle 4 day 1. Peripheral blood was collected in 8 mL Vacutainer Cell Preparation Tubes, from which PBMCs were isolated by centrifugation and then cryopreserved. Purified CD4+ and CD8+ fractions were generated only in cases for which an additional PBMC sample was available. Magnetically labelled cells were removed on LS columns in a quadroMACS separator, and the flow-through was retained as the purified fraction.

CDR3 length: 15 amino acids, cysteine to phenylalanine. The DNA shown is the 45-base CDR3, in frame from base 1. As encoded in the germline V gene, CDR1 is MGHRA while CDR2 is YSYEKL. V lost 3 bases and J lost 1 base, and the count of bases not matched to a germline gene is 4. Overall results and qualifications from the work: The study covered only a single clinical trial cohort, and the causes of the repertoire differences, possibly disease activity or prior therapy, were still not defined. Diversity was lower in patients who began nivolumab less than 1 year after ASCT, so these patients were left out of later analyses to avoid confounding by immune reconstitution. By C4D1, a significant rise was seen in CD4+ TCR diversity but not in CD8+ TCR diversity (p=0.0027 vs p=0.16), and the rise was most apparent among complete responders (p=0.02). Baseline TCR diversity was reported to be lower in newly diagnosed patients than in healthy donors and to be lower still in relapsed/refractory patients. Among trial patients, those achieving complete response had baseline diversity similar to that of newly diagnosed patients, while diversity was significantly lower in partial responders and progressors.

Genomic DNA was isolated using the Qiagen DNeasy kit from unsorted PBMCs as well as from negatively selected CD4+ and CD8+ fractions. TCR beta CDR3 regions were amplified by immunoSEQ multiplex PCR using primers annealing to V and J segments. A synthetic immune receptor repertoire was used to minimize amplification bias, and any residual bias was removed computationally once sequencing was done. In the paper's pipeline: Custom Python scripts were used to quantify repertoire diversity as the Shannon entropy index. Unsorted, CD4+ and CD8+ repertoires were analyzed separately, except in combined analyses where CD4+ and CD8+ sequences were merged in silico. Clonal expansion was defined as at least a 2-fold frequency increase after treatment relative to C1D1, with a pseudocount of 0.5 for undetected baseline clones. Singleton clones were defined as clones with 0 or 1 copy at C1D1, and non-singleton clones were defined as clones with 2 or more copies. Clones expanded in unsorted samples were annotated as CD4+, CD8+ or unknown by matching protein sequences in sorted samples from the same patient. Wilcoxon tests were applied to paired samples to test diversity changes from C1D1 to C4D1. The table was pulled from immuneACCESS by TCRdb, which kept in-frame rearrangements only. Such tables lose some clones; where checked, under half of the loss comes from unresolved V genes, and the rest has no known cause. V and J calls and clone size are given by that table; D and trimming were obtained from the DNA. A total of 15,000 or so clones appear in this sample, around 90% of them only once. Together, the top ten hold 15% to 20% of the sample.

The chain uses TRBV4-1 and TRBJ1-1; 8 nucleotides in the junction match TRBD1. This material consisted of CD8+ T cells from blood, taken before the fourth cycle of nivolumab. The clonotype originates from a human donor with classical Hodgkin lymphoma. Read as DNA, the sequence is TGCGCCAGCAGCCACCGGGACAGGAAGAACACTGAAGCTTTCTTT. Its coded protein is CASSHRDRKNTEAFF.